Listed here are 21 T cell receptor beta chains from one sample, sequenced in a study of cytomegalovirus exposure and HLA in healthy donors. This PCR relied on a set of 60 Vbeta primers and 13 Jbeta primers. Using immunoSEQ multiplex PCR, the repertoire was profiled, and TCRdb retains in-frame clones only, with some absent. The profile shows 200,000 or so clones, roughly 84% of them singletons. Sample: PBMCs. The receptors were sampled from a girl under two years old in good health and CMV-seronegative.

The chain is built from TRBV19 and TRBJ2-2, with TRBD1 matching 8 bases. The CDR3 contains 13 residues. J was trimmed by 4 bases and V by 10 bases; bases with no gene match: 5. Germline V gives CDR1 LNHDA, CDR2 SQIVND (reference sequence). Here the CDR3 reads CATNDRGTGELFF. CDR3 nucleotide sequence: TGTGCCACCAACGACAGGGGCACCGGGGAGCTGTTTTTT.

The V call is TRBV12-5, the J call TRBJ2-7, with 10 bases fitting TRBD1. Germline V lookup: CDR1 LGHNT, CDR2 FRNRAP. The CDR3 is made up of 19 amino acids. Trimming cost V 3 bases and J 0 bases; bases outside gene matches: 14. CDR3 DNA: TGTGCTAGTGGTTTTCCAGTCCGGGACAGGGGCACCCCCTCCTACGAGCAGTACTTC. Amino acid sequence: CASGFPVRDRGTPSYEQYF.

This rearrangement joins TRBV30 to TRBJ1-5; the D is unclear. The CDR3 runs 15 residues. The germline V and J ends were trimmed by 0 bases and 4 bases, with 13 bases remaining between them. Germline V gene lookup returns CDR1 GTSNPN and CDR2 SVGIG (reference sequence). The CDR3 loop is CAWSVQLGQNQPQHF. CDR3 DNA sequence: TGTGCCTGGAGTGTACAGTTGGGCCAGAATCAGCCCCAGCATTTT.

The gene calls are TRBV11-2 and TRBJ1-6; possible D gene TRBD1, 5 bases. V was trimmed by 3 bases and J by 7 bases, leaving 10 bases between them. Germline CDR1 and CDR2: SGHAT and FQNNGV. This CDR3 contains 14 residues. The CDR3 nucleotides are TGTGCCAGCAGCTTGGGGGGGTGGAATTCACCCCTCCACTTT. The encoded protein is CASSLGGWNSPLHF.

The chain combines TRBV10-3 with TRBJ2-7; 9 nucleotides line up with TRBD1. The CDR3 is made up of 16 amino acids. The germline gives CDR1 ENHRY, CDR2 SYGVKD. After removal of 0 bases from V and 3 bases from J, the junction contained 6 bases not matched to a gene. Here the CDR3 DNA reads TGTGCCATCAGTGAGTCGAAACAGGGGGCGGGCTACGAGCAGTACTTC. This encodes CAISESKQGAGYEQYF.

This sequence joins TRBV9 and TRBJ2-1, with TRBD1 as a possible D gene (5 bases). CDR1 and CDR2 (germline): SGDLS, YYNGEE. This CDR3 spans 15 amino acids. Trimming cost V 2 bases and J 4 bases, with 13 bases left between them. The CDR3 here is CASSVDRYFYNEQFF. The DNA of the CDR3 is TGTGCCAGCAGCGTTGACAGATATTTTTACAATGAGCAGTTCTTC.

The chain carries TRBV5-1 and TRBJ2-2; D possibly corresponds to TRBD1 (5 bases). This CDR3 contains 15 residues. V was cut by 3 bases and J by 3 bases, with 12 bases left in between. Per germline, CDR1 SGHRS and CDR2 YFSETQ. Here the CDR3 reads CASSSPRGYTGELFF. The CDR3 DNA sequence: TGCGCCAGCAGCTCTCCTAGGGGATACACCGGGGAGCTGTTTTTT.

The chain has TRBV18 and TRBJ1-1, with TRBD1 identical over 8 bases. The CDR3 runs to 14 residues. V lost 2 bases and J lost 6; bases outside the gene matches: 5. Per germline, CDR1 KGHSH and CDR2 LQKENI. In DNA form, the CDR3 reads TGTGCCAGCTCACCAAGTGGGACAGGAGCTGAAGCTTTCTTT. Protein: CASSPSGTGAEAFF.

The chain uses TRBV6-5 and TRBJ1-1, with D possibly TRBD1 on 6 matching bases. The V end was cut by 6 bases, the J end by 0 bases, with 14 bases between. This CDR3 has 15 residues. Germline CDR1 is MNHEY and CDR2 is SVGAGI. CDR3: CASSPGTHMNTEAFF. The CDR3 DNA reads TGTGCCAGCAGCCCCGGGACACACATGAACACTGAAGCTTTCTTT.

The chain employs TRBV5-4 and TRBJ2-1; maybe TRBD1 (6 bases). Per the germline V gene, CDR1 is SGHNT and CDR2 is YYREEE (reference sequence). V dropped 4 bases and J dropped 2 bases, with 13 bases sitting between them. This CDR3 region has 15 residues. The CDR3 DNA is TGTGCCAGCAGCCAGGACAGTAGACCCTACAATGAGCAGTTCTTC. This codes for CASSQDSRPYNEQFF.

V gene TRBV27 combines with J gene TRBJ1-2; possible D gene TRBD1, 6 bases. Germline CDR1 reads MNHEY; CDR2 reads SMNVEV (reference sequence). Trimming stripped 5 bases from V and 7 bases from J, with 26 bases between. The CDR3 contains 17 residues. CDR3 in amino acids: CASSPSRKTGRRLGYTF. CDR3 DNA: TGTGCCAGCAGTCCTAGTAGAAAGACAGGCCGCCGTCTTGGCTACACCTTC.

The chain links TRBV30 to TRBJ2-2; D possibly corresponds to TRBD2 (6 bases). Germline CDR1 is GTSNPN and CDR2 is SVGIG (reference sequence). V was clipped by 2 bases and J by 3 bases, with 13 bases between them. The CDR3 is 15 residues long. The CDR3 protein is CAWSTGDRDTGELFF. CDR3 in DNA: TGTGCCTGGAGTACGGGGGATCGGGACACCGGGGAGCTGTTTTTT.

This clone was detected only a few times. A junction boundary mismatches the germline segment, possibly from a read error. V gene TRBV7-7 combines with J gene TRBJ2-5; D might be TRBD2 (6 bases). CDR1 and CDR2 (germline): SSHAT, FNYEAQ (reference sequence). The CDR3 is 15 residues long. CDR3 coding DNA: TGTGCTAGCAGCTTACACGGGGGATTCCAAGAGACCCAGTACTTC. It translates to CASSLHGGFQETQYF.

The chain employs TRBV4-2 and TRBJ2-5, with 11 bases identical to TRBD2. Trimming took 1 base from V and 3 from J; bases not matched to a gene: 7. The CDR3 has 17 amino acids. From germline, CDR1 is LGHNA and CDR2 YNFKEQ. In DNA form, the CDR3 reads TGTGCCAGCAGCCAAGCCCCAAAACTAGCGGGAGAAGAGACCCAGTACTTC. The encoded protein is CASSQAPKLAGEETQYF.

This sequence joins TRBV5-4 and TRBJ2-1, with a tentative D call TRBD1 (6 bases). Trimming cost V 4 bases and J 11 bases, with 13 bases left between them. Germline V lookup: CDR1 SGHNT, CDR2 YYREEE (reference sequence). CDR3 length equals 12 residues. The CDR3 DNA reads TGTGCCAGCAGCGCCATACAGGGTAAGCAGTTCTTC. It codes for CASSAIQGKQFF.

The chain uses TRBV18 and TRBJ2-3, with a tentative D call TRBD2 (6 bases). Trimming cost V 0 bases and J 15 bases, with 16 bases left between them. The length of the CDR3 is 13 residues. Germline CDR1 KGHSH, CDR2 LQKENI. This chain's CDR3 is CASSPPERAVSYF. The DNA of the CDR3 is TGTGCCAGCTCACCACCGGAGCGGGCTGTATCTTATTTT.

The chain combines TRBV25-1 with TRBJ2-3, with D possibly TRBD2 on 5 matching bases. Germline assignment: CDR1 MGHDK and CDR2 SYGVNS. The CDR3 loop spans 16 amino acids. V was shortened by 3 bases and J by 2 bases, with 15 bases between the two germline ends. CDR3 sequence (DNA): TGTGCCAGCAGTGAGGAAAGAGCGGTACCCACAGATACGCAGTATTTT. Protein sequence: CASSEERAVPTDTQYF.

The chain uses TRBV7-3 and TRBJ2-1; 8 bases agree with TRBD1. V was pared by 4 bases and J by 8 bases, with 7 bases of the junction left unmatched. The length of the CDR3 is 14 residues. Per germline, CDR1 SGHTA and CDR2 FQGTGA. The CDR3 DNA follows: TGTGCCAGCAGCTACGGACAGGGAGGCGATGAGCAGTTCTTC. It encodes CASSYGQGGDEQFF.

CDR3: CASSFQAFYGYTF. DNA of the CDR3: TGTGCCAGCAGCTTCCAAGCTTTCTATGGCTACACCTTC. The chain has TRBV7-9 and TRBJ1-2; no reliable D call. CDR1 SEHNR and CDR2 FQNEAQ come from the germline V gene (reference sequence). Trimming took off 3 bases at V and 4 bases at J, with 9 bases between the two ends. The CDR3 is made up of 13 amino acids.

The V and J genes are TRBV5-1 and TRBJ1-5; the D is unclear. Germline assignment: CDR1 SGHRS and CDR2 YFSETQ. The CDR3 is 15 amino acids. V shed 0 bases and J shed 4 bases, with 11 bases lying between them. This chain's CDR3 is CASSLDHTGNQPQHF. The CDR3 DNA reads TGCGCCAGCAGCTTGGACCACACGGGGAATCAGCCCCAGCATTTT.

This chain links TRBV25-1 with TRBJ2-2, with 7 bases fitting TRBD2. This CDR3 is 17 amino acids long. Germline V gene data show CDR1 as MGHDK and CDR2 as SYGVNS. Trimming at V came to 0 bases and at J to 0 bases, leaving 4 bases not matched to a gene. CDR3 nucleotides: TGTGCCAGCAGTGAATATACTGCGGGGGCGAACACCGGGGAGCTGTTTTTT. Its protein product is CASSEYTAGANTGELFF.